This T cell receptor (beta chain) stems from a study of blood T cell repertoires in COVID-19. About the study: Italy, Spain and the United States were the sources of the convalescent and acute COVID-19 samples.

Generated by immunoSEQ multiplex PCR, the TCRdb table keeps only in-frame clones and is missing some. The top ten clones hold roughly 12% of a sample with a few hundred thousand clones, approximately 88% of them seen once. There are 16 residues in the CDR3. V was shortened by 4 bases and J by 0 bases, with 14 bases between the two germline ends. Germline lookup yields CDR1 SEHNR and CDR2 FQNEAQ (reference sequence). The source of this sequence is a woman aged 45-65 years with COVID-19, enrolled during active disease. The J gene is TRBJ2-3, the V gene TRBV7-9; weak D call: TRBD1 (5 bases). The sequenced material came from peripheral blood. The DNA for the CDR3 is TGTGCCAGCAGCTCAGACTGGGGCTTTAGCACAGATACGCAGTATTTT. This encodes CASSSDWGFSTDTQYF.